This TCR beta chain was obtained from a study of blood T cell repertoires in COVID-19. TCRdb keeps only in-frame clones here, not all; method: immunoSEQ multiplex PCR. The sample shows roughly 160,000 clones, more than 80% of them seen only once. Germline V gene data show CDR1 as LNHDA and CDR2 as SQIVND (reference sequence). J was trimmed by 1 base and V by 7 bases; bases with no gene match: 7. The CDR3 length is 15 residues. Enrolled through a virtual design, the participants were between about 18 and 100 years of age and came from about two dozen US areas. The sequenced material came from PBMCs or T cells enriched from blood (not recorded which). The clonotype comes from a man aged 50 to 60 who had recovered from COVID-19. The genes are TRBV19 and TRBJ2-7; 10 bases agree with TRBD2. CDR3 protein: CASTKNSGGSYEQYF. CDR3 coding DNA: TGTGCCAGTACTAAAAATAGCGGGGGGTCCTACGAGCAGTACTTC.